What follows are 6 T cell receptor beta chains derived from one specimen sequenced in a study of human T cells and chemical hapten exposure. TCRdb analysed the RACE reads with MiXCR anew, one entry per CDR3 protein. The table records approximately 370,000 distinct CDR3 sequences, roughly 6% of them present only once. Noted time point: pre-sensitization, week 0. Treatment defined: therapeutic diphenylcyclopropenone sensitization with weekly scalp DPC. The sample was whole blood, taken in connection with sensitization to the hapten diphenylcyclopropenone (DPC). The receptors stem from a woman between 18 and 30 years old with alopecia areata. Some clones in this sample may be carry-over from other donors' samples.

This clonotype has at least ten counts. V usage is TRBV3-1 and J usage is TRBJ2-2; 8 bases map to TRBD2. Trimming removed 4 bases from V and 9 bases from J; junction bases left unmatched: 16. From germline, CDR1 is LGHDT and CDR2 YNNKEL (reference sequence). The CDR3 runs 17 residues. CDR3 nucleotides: TGTGCCAGCAGCCCTGGAGGACGCGGGGGGCCCGGACGGGAGCTGTTTTTT. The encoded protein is CASSPGGRGGPGRELFF.

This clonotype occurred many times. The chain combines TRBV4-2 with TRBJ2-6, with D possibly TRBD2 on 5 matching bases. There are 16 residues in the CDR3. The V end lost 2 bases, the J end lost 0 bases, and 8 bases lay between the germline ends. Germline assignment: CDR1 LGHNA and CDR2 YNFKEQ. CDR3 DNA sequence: TGTGCCAGCAGCCAACAGGAGGACTCTGGGGCCAACGTCCTGACTTTC. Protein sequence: CASSQQEDSGANVLTF.

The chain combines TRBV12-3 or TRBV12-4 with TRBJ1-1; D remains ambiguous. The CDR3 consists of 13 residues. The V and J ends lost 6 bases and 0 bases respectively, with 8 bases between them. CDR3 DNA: TGTGCCAGCAGGTCGTACCTGAACACTGAAGCTTTCTTT. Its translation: CASRSYLNTEAFF.

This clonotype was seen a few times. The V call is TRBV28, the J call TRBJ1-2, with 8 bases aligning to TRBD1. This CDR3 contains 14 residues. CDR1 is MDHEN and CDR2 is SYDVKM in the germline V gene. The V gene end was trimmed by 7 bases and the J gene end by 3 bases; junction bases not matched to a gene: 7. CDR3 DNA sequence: TGTGCCAGCATCACGGGACAGGATTACTATGGCTACACCTTC. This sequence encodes CASITGQDYYGYTF.

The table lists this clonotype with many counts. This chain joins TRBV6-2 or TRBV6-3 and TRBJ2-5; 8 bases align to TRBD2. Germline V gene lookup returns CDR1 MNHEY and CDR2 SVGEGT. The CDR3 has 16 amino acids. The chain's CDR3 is CATSRGLGPLGETQYF. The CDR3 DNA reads TGTGCTACCTCGAGGGGACTAGGGCCGCTGGGAGAGACCCAGTACTTC.

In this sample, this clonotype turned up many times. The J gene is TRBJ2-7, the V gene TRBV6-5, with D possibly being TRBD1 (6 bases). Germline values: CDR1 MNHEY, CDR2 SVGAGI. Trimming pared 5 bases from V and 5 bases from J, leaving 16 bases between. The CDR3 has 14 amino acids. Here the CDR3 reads CASSPKGQVHEQYF. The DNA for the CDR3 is TGTGCCAGCAGTCCGAAGGGACAAGTCCACGAGCAGTACTTC.